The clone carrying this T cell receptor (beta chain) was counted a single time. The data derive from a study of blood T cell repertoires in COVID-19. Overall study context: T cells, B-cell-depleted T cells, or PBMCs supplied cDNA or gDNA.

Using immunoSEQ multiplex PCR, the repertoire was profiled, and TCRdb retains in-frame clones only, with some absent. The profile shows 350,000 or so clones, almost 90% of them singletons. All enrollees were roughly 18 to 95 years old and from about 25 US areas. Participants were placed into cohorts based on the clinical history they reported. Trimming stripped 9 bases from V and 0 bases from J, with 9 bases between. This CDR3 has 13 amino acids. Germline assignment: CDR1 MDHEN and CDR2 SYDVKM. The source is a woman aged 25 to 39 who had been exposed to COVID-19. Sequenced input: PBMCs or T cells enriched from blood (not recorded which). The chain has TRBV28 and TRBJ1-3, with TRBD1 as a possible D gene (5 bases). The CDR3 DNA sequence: TGTGCCAGTGCGGGGCTCTCTGGAAACACCATATATTTT. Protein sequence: CASAGLSGNTIYF.